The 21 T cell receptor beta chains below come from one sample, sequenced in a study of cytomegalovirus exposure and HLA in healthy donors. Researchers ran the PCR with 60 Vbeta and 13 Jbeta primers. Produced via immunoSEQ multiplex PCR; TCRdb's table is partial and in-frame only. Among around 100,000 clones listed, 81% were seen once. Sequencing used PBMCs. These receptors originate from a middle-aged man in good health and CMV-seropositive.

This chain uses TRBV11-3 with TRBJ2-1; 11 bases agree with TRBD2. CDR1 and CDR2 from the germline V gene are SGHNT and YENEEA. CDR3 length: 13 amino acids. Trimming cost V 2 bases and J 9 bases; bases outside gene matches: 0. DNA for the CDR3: TGTGCCAGCAGCTTACTAGCGGGGGGTGAGCAGTTCTTC. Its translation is CASSLLAGGEQFF.

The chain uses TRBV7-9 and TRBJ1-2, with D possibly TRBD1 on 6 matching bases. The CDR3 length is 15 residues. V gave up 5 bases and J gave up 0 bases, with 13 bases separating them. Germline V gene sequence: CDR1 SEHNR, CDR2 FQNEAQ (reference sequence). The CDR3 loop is CASSTQGLANYGYTF. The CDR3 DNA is TGTGCCAGCAGCACACAGGGCTTAGCTAACTATGGCTACACCTTC.

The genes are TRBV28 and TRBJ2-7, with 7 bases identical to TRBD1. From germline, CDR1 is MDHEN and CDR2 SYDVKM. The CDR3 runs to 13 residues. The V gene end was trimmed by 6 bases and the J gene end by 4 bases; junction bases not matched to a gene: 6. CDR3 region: CASRKVDRYEQYF. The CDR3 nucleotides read TGTGCCAGCAGAAAAGTGGACAGGTACGAGCAGTACTTC.

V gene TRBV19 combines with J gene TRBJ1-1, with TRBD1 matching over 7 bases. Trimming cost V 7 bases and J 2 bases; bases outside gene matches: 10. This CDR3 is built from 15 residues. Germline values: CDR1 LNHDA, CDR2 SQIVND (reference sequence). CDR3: CASTLTRGLNTEAFF. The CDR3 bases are TGTGCCAGTACCCTAACGAGGGGGCTCAACACTGAAGCTTTCTTT.

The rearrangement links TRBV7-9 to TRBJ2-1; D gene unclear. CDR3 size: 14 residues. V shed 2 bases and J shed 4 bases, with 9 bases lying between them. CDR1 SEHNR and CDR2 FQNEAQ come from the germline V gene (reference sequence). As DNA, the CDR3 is TGTGCCAGCAGCTTAATTGGCACGTACAATGAGCAGTTCTTC. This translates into CASSLIGTYNEQFF. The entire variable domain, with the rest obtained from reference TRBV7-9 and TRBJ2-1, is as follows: DTGVSQNPRHKITKRGQNVTFRCDPISEHNRLYWYRQTLGQGPEFLTYFQNEAQLEKSRLLSDRFSAERPKGSFSTLEIQRTEQGDSAMYLCASSLIGTYNEQFFGPGTRLTVL.

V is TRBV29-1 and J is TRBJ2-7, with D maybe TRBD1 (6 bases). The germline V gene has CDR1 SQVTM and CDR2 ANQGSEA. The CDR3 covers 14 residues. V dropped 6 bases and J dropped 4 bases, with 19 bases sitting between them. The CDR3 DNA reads TGCAGCGTCGCCCTGGGCAGCGGACAGTACGAGCAGTACTTC. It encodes CSVALGSGQYEQYF.

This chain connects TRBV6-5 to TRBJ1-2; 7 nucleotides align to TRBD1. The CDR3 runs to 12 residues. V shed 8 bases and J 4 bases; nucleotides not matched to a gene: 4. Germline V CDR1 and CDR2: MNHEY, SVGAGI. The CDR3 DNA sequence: TGTGCCAGCCGGGACAGCCCCTATGGCTACACCTTC. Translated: CASRDSPYGYTF.

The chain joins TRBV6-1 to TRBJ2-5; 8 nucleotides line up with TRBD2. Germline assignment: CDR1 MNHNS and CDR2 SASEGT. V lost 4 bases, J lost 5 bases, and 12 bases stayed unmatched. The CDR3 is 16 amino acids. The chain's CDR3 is CASSGVSGKVYETQYF. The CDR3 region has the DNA TGTGCCAGCAGTGGGGTTAGCGGGAAAGTATACGAGACCCAGTACTTC.

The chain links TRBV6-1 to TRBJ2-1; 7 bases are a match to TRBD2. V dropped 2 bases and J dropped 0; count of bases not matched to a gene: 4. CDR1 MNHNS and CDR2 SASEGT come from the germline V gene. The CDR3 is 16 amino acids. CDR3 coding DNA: TGTGCCAGCAGTGAAAATAGCGGGTACTCCTACAATGAGCAGTTCTTC. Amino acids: CASSENSGYSYNEQFF.

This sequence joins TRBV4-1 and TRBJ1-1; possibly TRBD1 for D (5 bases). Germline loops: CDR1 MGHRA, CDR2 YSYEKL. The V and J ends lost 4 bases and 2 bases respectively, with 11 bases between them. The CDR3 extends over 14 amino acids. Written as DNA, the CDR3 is TGCGCCAGCAGCCTGTCCGGGACTAACACTGAAGCTTTCTTT. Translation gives CASSLSGTNTEAFF.

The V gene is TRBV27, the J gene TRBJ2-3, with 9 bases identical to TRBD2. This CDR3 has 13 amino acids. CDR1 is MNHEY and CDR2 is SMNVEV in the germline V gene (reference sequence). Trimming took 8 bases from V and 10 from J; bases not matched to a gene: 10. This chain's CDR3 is CASGLAKHLAQYF. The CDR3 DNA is TGTGCCAGCGGACTAGCGAAGCACCTTGCGCAGTATTTT.

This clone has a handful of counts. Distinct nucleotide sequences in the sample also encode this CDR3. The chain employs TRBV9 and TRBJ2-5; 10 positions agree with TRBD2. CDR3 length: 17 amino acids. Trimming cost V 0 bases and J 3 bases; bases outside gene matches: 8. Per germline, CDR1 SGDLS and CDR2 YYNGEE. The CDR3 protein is CASSVGDSGGPEETQYF. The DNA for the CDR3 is TGTGCCAGCAGCGTAGGGGATAGCGGGGGGCCGGAAGAGACCCAGTACTTC.

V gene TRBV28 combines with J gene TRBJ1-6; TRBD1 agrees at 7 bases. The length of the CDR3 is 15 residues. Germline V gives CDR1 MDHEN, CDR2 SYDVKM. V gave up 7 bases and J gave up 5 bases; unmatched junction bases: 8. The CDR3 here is CASKTGTANNSPLHF. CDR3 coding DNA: TGTGCCAGCAAGACCGGGACAGCCAATAATTCACCCCTCCACTTT.

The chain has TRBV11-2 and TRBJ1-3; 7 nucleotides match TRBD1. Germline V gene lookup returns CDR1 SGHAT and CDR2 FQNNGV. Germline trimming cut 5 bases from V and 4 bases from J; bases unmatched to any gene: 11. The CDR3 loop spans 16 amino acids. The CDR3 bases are TGTGCCAGCAGCCCAAGACAGGGTTTAAGGGGAAACACCATATATTTT. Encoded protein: CASSPRQGLRGNTIYF.

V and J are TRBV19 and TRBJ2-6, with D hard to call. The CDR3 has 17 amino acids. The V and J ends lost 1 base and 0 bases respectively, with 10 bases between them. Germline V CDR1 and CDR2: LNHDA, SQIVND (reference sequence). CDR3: CASSIGGGSSGANVLTF. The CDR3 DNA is TGTGCCAGTAGTATAGGAGGCGGCAGCTCTGGGGCCAACGTCCTGACTTTC.

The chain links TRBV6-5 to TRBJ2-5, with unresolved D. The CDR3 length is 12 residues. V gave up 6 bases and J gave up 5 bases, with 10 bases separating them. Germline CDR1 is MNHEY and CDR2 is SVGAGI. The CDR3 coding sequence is TGTGCCAGCAGGGTAAACGAGGAGACCCAGTACTTC. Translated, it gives CASRVNEETQYF.

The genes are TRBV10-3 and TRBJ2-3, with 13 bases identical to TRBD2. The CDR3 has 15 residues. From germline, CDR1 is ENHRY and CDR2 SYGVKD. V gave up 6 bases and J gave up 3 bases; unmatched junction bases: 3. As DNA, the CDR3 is TGTGCCATCAGCACTAGCGGGAGGGCGACAGATACGCAGTATTTT. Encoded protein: CAISTSGRATDTQYF.

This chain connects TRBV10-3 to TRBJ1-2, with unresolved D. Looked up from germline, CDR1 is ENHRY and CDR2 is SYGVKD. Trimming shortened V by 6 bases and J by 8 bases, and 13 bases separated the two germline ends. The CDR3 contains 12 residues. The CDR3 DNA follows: TGTGCCATCAGCCCCGGATTGGGCGGCTACACCTTC. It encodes CAISPGLGGYTF.

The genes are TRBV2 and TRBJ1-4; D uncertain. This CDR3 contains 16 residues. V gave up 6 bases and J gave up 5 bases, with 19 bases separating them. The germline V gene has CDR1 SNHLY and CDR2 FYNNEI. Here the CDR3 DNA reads TGTGCCAGCAGCCGAGGGCGCCCTGTGGGGAATGAAAAACTGTTTTTT. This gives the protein CASSRGRPVGNEKLFF.

DNA of the CDR3: TGTGCCAGCTCACCACGCGGGAGTAACACCGGGGAGCTGTTTTTT. This gives the protein CASSPRGSNTGELFF. The chain carries TRBV18 and TRBJ2-2; 7 nucleotides align to TRBD2. The CDR3 spans 15 residues. The junction had 1 base not matched to a gene; V was cut back by 1 base and J by 2 bases. In germline, CDR1 is KGHSH, CDR2 LQKENI.

As DNA, the CDR3 is TGTGCCAGCAGCCAAGAGTATTATGGCTACACCTTC. Translation gives CASSQEYYGYTF. The chain recombines TRBV14 with TRBJ1-2; D is unclear. CDR3 size: 12 residues. V was cut by 0 bases and J by 5 bases, with 4 bases left in between. CDR1 is SGHDN, CDR2 FVKESK, per germline.